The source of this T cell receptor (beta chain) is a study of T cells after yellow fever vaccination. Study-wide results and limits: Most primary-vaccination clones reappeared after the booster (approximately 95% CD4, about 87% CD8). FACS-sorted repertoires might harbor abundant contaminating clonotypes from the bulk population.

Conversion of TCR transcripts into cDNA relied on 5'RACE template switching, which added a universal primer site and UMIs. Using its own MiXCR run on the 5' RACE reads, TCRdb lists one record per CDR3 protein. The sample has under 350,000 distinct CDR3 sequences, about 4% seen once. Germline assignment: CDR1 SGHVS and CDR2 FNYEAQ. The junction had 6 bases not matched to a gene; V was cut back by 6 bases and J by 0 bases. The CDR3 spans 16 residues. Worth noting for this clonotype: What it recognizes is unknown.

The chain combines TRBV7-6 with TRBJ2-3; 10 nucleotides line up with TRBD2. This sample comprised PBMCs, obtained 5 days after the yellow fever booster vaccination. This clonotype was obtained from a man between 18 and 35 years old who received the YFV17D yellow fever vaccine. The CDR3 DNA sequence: TGTGCCAGCAGTCATAGCGGGGGGTTTAGCACAGATACGCAGTATTTT. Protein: CASSHSGGFSTDTQYF.